Sequencing of this TCR beta chain was carried out in a study of blood T cell repertoires in COVID-19 (dated by TCRdb to the early 2020s). With regard to the full study: Samples covering the acute and convalescent phases of COVID-19 were provided by collaborators in the United States, Italy and Spain. The material from the prospective study consisted of cDNA or gDNA derived from T cells, B-cell-depleted T cells, or PBMCs. The dataset comprised deeply sampled blood TCRbeta repertoires from subjects exposed to, actively infected with, or recovered from COVID-19. Where available, HLA class I and class II types were obtained from metadata supplied by the sample provider rather than from assay-based typing. The sample metadata nearly always contained a de-identified subject ID, COVID-19 status, age in years and sex. The samples were drawn from the first 160 participants of the ongoing ImmuneRACE study and from about 1,200 subjects provided by 6 global collaborators. The repertoires were made available in a free public database intended to serve as a resource for research on the immune response to SARS-CoV-2. The study at large found these results: Clinical and demographic metadata were provided uncurated, with the amount varying by source and participant.

Measured from the cysteine to the phenylalanine, the CDR3 is 16 residues long. The CDR3 DNA has 48 bases and is translated from base 1. In the case of this clone: Its antigen remains unidentified. Qualities for individual bases were not recorded, and no much larger clone is one base off.

Each collaborating institution followed its own protocols to collect whole blood in K2EDTA tubes. For TCRbeta analysis, collaborators shipped samples in one of three forms: frozen whole blood, isolated PBMCs, or DNA extracted from either of those sample types. TCRbeta CDR3 regions were amplified from genomic DNA using the immunoSEQ Assay, a bias-controlled multiplex PCR. The authors' analysis ran thus. Within the assay, amplification of reference gene primers was used to estimate how many nucleated cells each sample contained. Sequence reads were collapsed and filtered to measure the absolute abundance of every unique TCRbeta CDR3 rearrangement. For each sample, productive Simpson clonality was calculated by taking the square root of Simpson's diversity index across productive rearrangements. Held by TCRdb, this immuneACCESS table contains in-frame sequences only and omits some clones. Under half of the omission traces to an unresolved V gene where checked; the cause of the rest is unknown. The V and J calls and the clone size are those of that table, but D and trimming were determined from the DNA. This sample comprises about 98,000 clones, approximately 81% of them detected only once. The top ten clones comprise roughly a tenth of the sample.

The chain joins TRBV21-1 to TRBJ1-5; whether TRBD1, the table's D call, matches the DNA was not checked. TRBV21-1 is a known pseudogene. Sequencing input: peripheral blood. The sequence was collected from a woman of 80 years or more with acute or convalescent COVID-19. The DNA sequence follows: TGTGCCAGCAGCAAAACCCCCCAGGATAGCAATCAGCCCCAGCATTTT. Its coded protein is CASSKTPQDSNQPQHF.